This T cell receptor (beta chain) emerged from a study of cytomegalovirus exposure and HLA in healthy donors. Study context: The Caucasian-associated ancestry cluster held around 81% of 300 to 500 genotyped donors.

Study findings and constraints: Immune exposure information available was restricted to CMV serostatus.

V shed 5 bases, J shed 3 bases, and the junction held 19 bases outside the gene matches. There are 18 residues in the CDR3. Germline CDR1 and CDR2: SEHNR and FQNEAQ (reference sequence). Turning to this clone: Its antigen is not identified.

Both 60 Vbeta primers and 13 Jbeta primers went into the PCR. The data were produced by immunoSEQ multiplex PCR, yet TCRdb's version contains in-frame clones alone and is incomplete. Altogether 90,000 to 130,000 clones are present, approximately 86% being singletons, with the ten largest covering around 2%. This clonotype was obtained from a man aged 40-49 years in good health and CMV-seronegative. The V call is TRBV7-9, the J call TRBJ2-7, with 7 positions matching TRBD1. Input material: PBMCs. The CDR3 here is CASSRVNSLNRGYYEQYF. In DNA, the CDR3 is TGTGCCAGCAGCCGGGTCAACAGCCTCAACAGGGGTTACTACGAGCAGTACTTC. The full variable domain, completed using reference TRBV7-9 and TRBJ2-7, is DTGVSQNPRHKITKRGQNVTFRCDPISEHNRLYWYRQTLGQGPEFLTYFQNEAQLEKSRLLSDRFSAERPKGSFSTLEIQRTEQGDSAMYLCASSRVNSLNRGYYEQYFGPGTRLTVT.